One and the same sample provided the 31 T cell receptor beta chains below, sequenced in a study of beta chain features in type 1 diabetes. The isolated RNA, all of it, was reverse transcribed, so expressed TCRB transcripts were what got sequenced. Produced via immunoSEQ multiplex PCR; TCRdb's table is partial and in-frame only. The table records over 350,000 clones, around 16% of them present only once. Sequencing was carried out using naive CD4+ T cells from blood. All receptors derive from a woman aged 18-30 years in good health.

The chain has TRBV30 and TRBJ1-5; D may be TRBD1 (5 bases). There are 13 residues in the CDR3. From germline, CDR1 is GTSNPN and CDR2 SVGIG (reference sequence). Trimming took 7 bases from V and 2 from J, leaving 12 bases between them. CDR3 DNA sequence: TGTGCCTTTGGGGGGATGGGCAATCAGCCCCAGCATTTT. Translating it yields CAFGGMGNQPQHF.

On this clone itself: The sample holds other DNA sequences that translate to the same CDR3. The rearrangement links TRBV28 to TRBJ1-5; a weak D match, TRBD1 (5 bases). V was clipped by 6 bases and J by 7 bases, with 16 bases between them. Per the germline V gene, CDR1 is MDHEN and CDR2 is SYDVKM. The CDR3 totals 14 residues. CDR3 nucleotides: TGTGCCAGCAGCCTCTCCGGGGGTCGACAGCCCCAGCATTTT. It codes for CASSLSGGRQPQHF.

The V and J genes are TRBV11-2 and TRBJ2-3, with 7 bases that match TRBD1. This CDR3 comprises 14 residues. J lost 5 bases, V lost 5 bases, and 7 bases had no gene match. In germline, CDR1 is SGHAT, CDR2 FQNNGV. CDR3 in amino acids: CASSTGTALDTQYF. In DNA form, the CDR3 reads TGTGCCAGCAGCACCGGGACAGCGTTAGATACGCAGTATTTT.

This clone was counted between two and nine times. V and J are TRBV6-6 and TRBJ1-2, with unresolved D. V gave up 10 bases and J gave up 5 bases, with 17 bases separating them. Looked up from germline, CDR1 is MNHNY and CDR2 is SVGAGI (reference sequence). This CDR3 is 13 amino acids long. The CDR3: CANSDVGHYGYTF. DNA for the CDR3: TGTGCCAACTCTGATGTTGGTCATTATGGCTACACCTTC.

The chain couples TRBV18 to TRBJ2-1; TRBD1 matches at 8 bases. CDR3 length equals 15 residues. With V trimmed by 2 bases and J by 4 bases, 4 bases remained unmatched. From germline, CDR1 is KGHSH and CDR2 LQKENI. The CDR3 DNA follows: TGTGCCAGCTCACCAATCCAGGGGGCATACAATGAGCAGTTCTTC. It translates to CASSPIQGAYNEQFF. The full variable domain, rest sourced from reference TRBV18 and TRBJ2-1, is NAGVMQNPRHLVRRRGQEARLRCSPMKGHSHVYWYRQLPEEGLKFMVYLQKENIIDESGMPKERFSAEFPKEGPSILRIQQVVRGDSAAYFCASSPIQGAYNEQFFGPGTRLTVL.

V and J are TRBV2 and TRBJ2-5; a possible D gene is TRBD2 (5 bases). CDR1 and CDR2 (germline): SNHLY, FYNNEI. The CDR3 runs to 14 residues. Trimming took off 2 bases at V and 5 bases at J, with 12 bases between the two ends. The CDR3 is CASSELLGVETQYF. Written as DNA, the CDR3 is TGTGCCAGCAGTGAATTACTAGGCGTGGAGACCCAGTACTTC. Full variable domain (remainder filled in from reference TRBV2 and TRBJ2-5): EPEVTQTPSHQVTQMGQEVILRCVPISNHLYFYWYRQILGQKVEFLVSFYNNEISEKSEIFDDQFSVERPDGSNFTLKIRSTKLEDSAMYFCASSELLGVETQYFGPGTRLLVL.

V gene TRBV11-3 combines with J gene TRBJ2-1; D call uncertain. CDR1 SGHNT and CDR2 YENEEA come from the germline V gene. Trimming removed 1 base at V and 10 bases at J, with 11 bases between. CDR3 length: 13 amino acids. The CDR3 DNA sequence: TGTGCCAGCAGCTTAGCCCCTGGCAGGGAGCAGTTCTTC. It specifies CASSLAPGREQFF.

This clone showed up just a few times. The rearrangement links TRBV7-9 to TRBJ2-7; D is unclear. The CDR3 is 11 residues long. V lost 3 bases and J lost 7, with 7 bases in between. Germline CDR1 SEHNR, CDR2 FQNEAQ (reference sequence). The CDR3 loop is CASSLNSEQYF. CDR3 DNA: TGTGCCAGCAGCTTGAACAGTGAGCAGTACTTC.

The gene calls are TRBV14 and TRBJ1-2; perhaps TRBD1 as D (5 bases). The V gene lost 4 bases and the J gene lost 3 bases, with 9 bases spanning the gap. CDR1 is SGHDN and CDR2 is FVKESK in the germline V gene. CDR3 length: 13 amino acids. The CDR3 DNA reads as TGTGCCAGCAGCCCGGGACTGCACTATGGCTACACCTTC. Translated: CASSPGLHYGYTF. The variable domain in full, completed from reference TRBV14 and TRBJ1-2, reads EAGVTQFPSHSVIEKGQTVTLRCDPISGHDNLYWYRRVMGKEIKFLLHFVKESKQDESGMPNNRFLAERTGGTYSTLKVQPAELEDSGVYFCASSPGLHYGYTFGSGTRLTVV.

V and J are TRBV4-2 and TRBJ2-3; TRBD2 matches 13 bases. CDR3 size: 17 residues. J lost 4 bases, V lost 4 bases, and 8 bases had no gene match. Germline V CDR1 and CDR2: LGHNA, YNFKEQ. CDR3 protein: CASSLTGTSGNADTQYF. CDR3 bases: TGTGCCAGCAGCCTGACCGGGACTAGCGGGAATGCAGATACGCAGTATTTT.

This clone was picked up a small number of times. This chain uses TRBV29-1 with TRBJ2-3; D is possibly TRBD1 (6 bases). Trimming removed 3 bases from V and 3 bases from J, with 16 bases in between. From germline, CDR1 is SQVTM and CDR2 ANQGSEA. CDR3 length equals 15 residues. The CDR3 DNA sequence: TGCAGCGTTGAGCGCCAGGGGCTAAGAACAGATACGCAGTATTTT. Residues: CSVERQGLRTDTQYF.

This clone was detected only a few times. The chain combines TRBV27 with TRBJ2-1, with TRBD2 matching 15 bases. This CDR3 has 19 residues. J was trimmed by 1 base and V by 5 bases; bases with no gene match: 9. Germline V gene lookup returns CDR1 MNHEY and CDR2 SMNVEV (reference sequence). The CDR3: CASSPKGTSGRRSYNEQFF. The CDR3 DNA reads as TGTGCCAGCAGTCCCAAAGGGACTAGCGGGAGGCGGTCCTACAATGAGCAGTTCTTC.

The chain joins TRBV28 to TRBJ2-3; D might be TRBD2 (6 bases). The V end was cut by 3 bases, the J end by 2 bases, with 15 bases between. This CDR3 is 16 amino acids long. Germline V gives CDR1 MDHEN, CDR2 SYDVKM. DNA for the CDR3: TGTGCCAGCAGTTTCGGGGGACGGCGGAACACAGATACGCAGTATTTT. Protein sequence: CASSFGGRRNTDTQYF.

The chain carries TRBV7-2 and TRBJ1-1, with 8 bases lining up with TRBD1. The CDR3 is 16 amino acids. Germline values: CDR1 SGHTA, CDR2 FQGNSA. V lost 4 bases to trimming and J lost 5 bases; unmatched junction nucleotides: 12. The CDR3 protein is CASSSDPGQARTEAFF. The CDR3 nucleotides are TGTGCCAGCAGCTCTGACCCGGGACAGGCGAGAACTGAAGCTTTCTTT.

The chain carries TRBV18 and TRBJ2-3, with 7 positions matching TRBD2. Losses at the gene ends were 2 bases for V and 0 bases for J; bases not matched to a gene: 2. This CDR3 is 15 amino acids long. The germline V gene encodes CDR1 KGHSH and CDR2 LQKENI. Here the CDR3 reads CASSPLTSSTDTQYF. The DNA for the CDR3 is TGTGCCAGCTCACCATTGACTAGCAGCACAGATACGCAGTATTTT.

The chain carries TRBV5-1 and TRBJ2-5; TRBD1 aligns across 7 bases. The CDR3 loop spans 14 amino acids. J lost 2 bases, V lost 1 base, and 2 bases had no gene match. CDR1 is SGHRS and CDR2 is YFSETQ in the germline V gene. The chain's CDR3 is CASSLLDRQETQYF. DNA for the CDR3: TGCGCCAGCAGCTTGCTGGACAGGCAAGAGACCCAGTACTTC.

V is TRBV5-6 and J is TRBJ1-2; D gene uncertain. The CDR3 extends over 12 amino acids. Looked up from germline, CDR1 is SGHDT and CDR2 is YYEEEE. V gave up 1 base and J gave up 7 bases, with 8 bases separating them. The CDR3 DNA sequence: TGTGCCAGCAGCTTGTATTCCAGTGGCTACACCTTC. This translates into CASSLYSSGYTF.

This clone was seen only a few times. The genes are TRBV30 and TRBJ2-2; perhaps TRBD1 as D (6 bases). The CDR3 has 14 amino acids. Trimming cost V 3 bases and J 0 bases, with 8 bases left between them. CDR1 is GTSNPN, CDR2 SVGIG, per germline (reference sequence). The CDR3 region has the DNA TGTGCCTGGAGAGGGGGATCGAACACCGGGGAGCTGTTTTTT. Amino acids: CAWRGGSNTGELFF.

This clone showed up just a few times. The chain has TRBV2 and TRBJ2-5; tentatively, D is TRBD1 (6 bases). V lost 2 bases to trimming and J lost 10 bases, with 17 bases between them. The CDR3 sequence is 14 residues long. Germline lookup yields CDR1 SNHLY and CDR2 FYNNEI. As DNA, the CDR3 is TGTGCCAGCAGTGAATTGGCGGGCCAGGGGCTCCAGTACTTC. This gives the protein CASSELAGQGLQYF. The full variable domain, its missing parts supplied by reference TRBV2 and TRBJ2-5, is EPEVTQTPSHQVTQMGQEVILRCVPISNHLYFYWYRQILGQKVEFLVSFYNNEISEKSEIFDDQFSVERPDGSNFTLKIRSTKLEDSAMYFCASSELAGQGLQYFGPGTRLLVL.

This clone was counted a few times. The rearrangement uses TRBV19 and TRBJ2-7; TRBD1 is a possible D gene (5 bases). Trimming took 6 bases from V and 5 from J, leaving 11 bases between them. CDR3 length equals 12 residues. Per the germline V gene, CDR1 is LNHDA and CDR2 is SQIVND (reference sequence). The CDR3 DNA reads TGTGCCAGTAGCAGGGTATCCCACGAGCAGTACTTC. It yields the protein CASSRVSHEQYF.

The rearrangement links TRBV4-1 to TRBJ1-1, with 7 bases aligning to TRBD1. Germline values: CDR1 MGHRA, CDR2 YSYEKL. This CDR3 is 17 amino acids long. With 1 base clipped from V and 2 bases from J, the junction kept 10 bases outside the gene matches. The CDR3 coding sequence is TGCGCCAGCAGCCAAGGGGTTGCCAGGGGGGTTAACACTGAAGCTTTCTTT. Amino acids: CASSQGVARGVNTEAFF.

This chain connects TRBV5-4 to TRBJ2-7; D possibly corresponds to TRBD2 (5 bases). Germline CDR1 is SGHNT and CDR2 is YYREEE (reference sequence). The CDR3 sequence is 14 residues long. V shed 0 bases and J shed 3 bases, with 10 bases lying between them. DNA for the CDR3: TGTGCCAGCAGCTTGGGAGGTAGCGTCTACGAGCAGTACTTC. It is translated as CASSLGGSVYEQYF.

The chain joins TRBV18 to TRBJ2-2; TRBD2 is a possible D gene (6 bases). The CDR3 spans 16 residues. The V gene lost 0 bases and the J gene lost 5 bases, with 13 bases spanning the gap. Germline lookup yields CDR1 KGHSH and CDR2 LQKENI. The CDR3 loop is CASSPPLAESTGELFF. The CDR3, as DNA: TGTGCCAGCTCACCACCTTTAGCGGAGTCAACCGGGGAGCTGTTTTTT.

V gene TRBV7-2 combines with J gene TRBJ2-7; tentative D call: TRBD2 (5 bases). The CDR3 loop spans 16 amino acids. Germline V CDR1 and CDR2: SGHTA, FQGNSA. Trimming left V 5 bases short and J 0 bases short, with 17 bases between. CDR3 in amino acids: CASSRGRSQTSYEQYF. In nucleotides, the CDR3 is TGTGCCAGCAGCCGCGGGCGGTCCCAAACCTCCTACGAGCAGTACTTC. Using reference TRBV7-2 and TRBJ2-7 for the parts outside the CDR3, the full variable domain is GAGVSQSPSNKVTEKGKDVELRCDPISGHTALYWYRQSLGQGLEFLIYFQGNSAPDKSGLPSDRFSAERTGGSVSTLTIQRTQQEDSAVYLCASSRGRSQTSYEQYFGPGTRLTVT.

There are a few counts of this clone. The chain links TRBV18 to TRBJ2-7; TRBD2 matches 7 bases. The CDR3 extends over 16 amino acids. The germline CDR1 and CDR2 sequences are KGHSH and LQKENI. V lost 3 bases and J lost 4; bases outside the gene matches: 12. This chain's CDR3 is CASSPLSRGEGYEQYF. CDR3 bases: TGTGCCAGCTCACCCCTTTCTCGAGGGGAGGGTTACGAGCAGTACTTC.

The CDR3 bases are TGTGCCAGCAGCTTTGGGCATGCAGACCAAGAGACCCAGTACTTC. Translation: CASSFGHADQETQYF. The chain links TRBV7-3 to TRBJ2-5; D remains unclear. The CDR3 has 15 amino acids. With 3 bases removed from V and 0 bases from J, the gap between germline ends came to 11 bases. From germline, CDR1 is SGHTA and CDR2 FQGTGA.

This clone was counted only a few times. This chain links TRBV7-6 with TRBJ2-1; D ambiguous. CDR3 length: 16 residues. Germline V CDR1 and CDR2: SGHVS, FNYEAQ. Trimming cost V 5 bases and J 0 bases, with 14 bases left between them. CDR3 nucleotides: TGTGCCAGCAGCCTTCTAGTCCCGAGCTCCTACAATGAGCAGTTCTTC. Residues: CASSLLVPSSYNEQFF.

This clone has only a few counts. The genes are TRBV9 and TRBJ1-1; 10 nucleotides agree with TRBD1. The V gene's germline CDR1 is SGDLS and CDR2 YYNGEE. The trim removed 3 bases at V and 3 bases at J, leaving 5 bases unmatched. The length of the CDR3 is 15 residues. CDR3 nucleotide sequence: TGTGCCAGCAGCGCCGGGGGGACAGGGGACACTGAAGCTTTCTTT. Its translation: CASSAGGTGDTEAFF.

This clone turned up a few times. The chain couples TRBV5-1 to TRBJ2-5, with 8 nucleotides matching TRBD2. J was trimmed by 5 bases and V by 0 bases; bases with no gene match: 9. The CDR3 is 16 residues long. The germline V gene encodes CDR1 SGHRS and CDR2 YFSETQ. DNA of the CDR3: TGCGCCAGCAGCTTGGATGGCGGGAGGATGGGCGAGACCCAGTACTTC. Protein: CASSLDGGRMGETQYF. The full variable domain, its missing parts supplied by reference TRBV5-1 and TRBJ2-5, is KAGVTQTPRYLIKTRGQQVTLSCSPISGHRSVSWYQQTPGQGLQFLFEYFSETQRNKGNFPGRFSGRQFSNSRSEMNVSTLELGDSALYLCASSLDGGRMGETQYFGPGTRLLVL.

This chain connects TRBV28 to TRBJ2-2; D unresolved. Trimming took 5 bases from V and 8 from J, leaving 12 bases between them. Germline V lookup: CDR1 MDHEN, CDR2 SYDVKM. The CDR3 has 13 amino acids. In DNA, the CDR3 is TGTGCCAGCAGTCCCCCGAGGTTTGGGGAGCTGTTTTTT. Translating it yields CASSPPRFGELFF.

There are a few counts of this clone. The chain uses TRBV7-9 and TRBJ2-5; 7 positions agree with TRBD1. Germline lookup yields CDR1 SEHNR and CDR2 FQNEAQ (reference sequence). The V gene end was trimmed by 5 bases and the J gene end by 5 bases; junction bases not matched to a gene: 11. The CDR3 length is 15 residues. In nucleotides, the CDR3 is TGTGCCAGCAGCCCGGCAGGGGGTACGAGGGAGACCCAGTACTTC. The encoded protein is CASSPAGGTRETQYF. Variable domain in full (rest from reference TRBV7-9 and TRBJ2-5): DTGVSQNPRHKITKRGQNVTFRCDPISEHNRLYWYRQTLGQGPEFLTYFQNEAQLEKSRLLSDRFSAERPKGSFSTLEIQRTEQGDSAMYLCASSPAGGTRETQYFGPGTRLLVL.